The 27 T cell receptor beta chains below all came from one sample that was sequenced in a study of Graves' ophthalmopathy and Graves' hyperthyroidism. From RNA, the CDR3 regions of TCR beta chains were amplified and sequenced. First-round RT-PCR employed HTBI primers, with a second-round multiplex PCR after it. MiXCR was run by TCRdb on the multiplex PCR reads, yielding one entry per CDR3 protein. Altogether 400,000 to 450,000 distinct CDR3 sequences are present, 20% to 25% being singletons, with the ten largest covering roughly 3%. The specimen was peripheral blood. These receptors all come from a young woman with stable Graves' hyperthyroidism.

The chain carries TRBV6-1 and TRBJ1-5, with TRBD1 matching 7 bases. CDR1 and CDR2 from the germline V gene are MNHNS and SASEGT. Unmatched junction bases numbered 4, after V lost 2 bases and J lost 0 bases. This CDR3 is 16 amino acids long. The DNA for the CDR3 is TGTGCCAGCAGTGAACAGGGGGTCATTAGCAATCAGCCCCAGCATTTT. Encoded protein: CASSEQGVISNQPQHF.

In its sample, this clonotype was seen many times. The DNA for the CDR3 is TGCAGTGCATTAGGACTAGCGGGAGTCGGGGAGCAGTACTTC. This encodes CSALGLAGVGEQYF. The chain uses TRBV20-1 and TRBJ2-7; 13 bases line up with TRBD2. The CDR3 runs to 14 residues. The trim removed 6 bases at V and 7 bases at J, leaving 9 bases unmatched. Germline loops: CDR1 DFQATT, CDR2 SNEGSKA (reference sequence).

V is TRBV6-1 and J is TRBJ1-6; 8 nucleotides agree with TRBD1. Germline CDR1 MNHNS, CDR2 SASEGT. V lost 7 bases and J lost 3; bases outside the gene matches: 14. The CDR3 spans 18 residues. Written as DNA, the CDR3 is TGTGCCAGCACCGCCCGACCCCCGGGACAGGTCTATAATTCACCCCTCCACTTT. The encoded protein is CASTARPPGQVYNSPLHF.

This clonotype was counted between two and nine times. The CDR3 protein is CASSYHMLTDRVDEQYF. CDR3 coding DNA: TGTGCCAGCAGTTACCACATGCTGACAGACCGGGTGGACGAGCAGTACTTC. The V gene is TRBV6-5, the J gene TRBJ2-7, with D tentatively TRBD1 (5 bases). The CDR3 contains 17 residues. V lost 2 bases and J 5 bases, leaving 22 bases between the germline ends. Germline CDR1 MNHEY, CDR2 SVGAGI.

At least ten counts were recorded for this clonotype. This chain links TRBV20-1 with TRBJ2-7; unclear D gene. CDR3 size: 13 residues. The V end was cut by 0 bases, the J end by 3 bases, with 9 bases between. Germline V gives CDR1 DFQATT, CDR2 SNEGSKA (reference sequence). The CDR3 spells CSARDFNSYEQYF. The CDR3 DNA is TGCAGTGCTAGAGATTTCAACAGCTACGAGCAGTACTTC.

At least ten counts were recorded for this clonotype. The chain has TRBV6-2 or TRBV6-3 and TRBJ1-1; D ambiguous. The CDR3 consists of 15 residues. Germline CDR1 reads MNHEY; CDR2 reads SVGEGT. V was cut by 9 bases and J by 1 base, with 18 bases left in between. CDR3 coding DNA: TGTGCCAGTTACGACACCTTGGTTGGGAACACTGAAGCTTTCTTT. Translation: CASYDTLVGNTEAFF.

This chain uses TRBV6-1 with TRBJ2-7; 13 bases match TRBD2. The V and J ends lost 7 bases and 3 bases, in that order; junction bases with no gene match: 6. CDR1 is MNHNS, CDR2 SASEGT, per germline. The CDR3 spans 15 residues. The CDR3 nucleotides read TGTGCCAGCACTCGGACTAGCGGGGGATTCTACGAGCAGTACTTC. Residues: CASTRTSGGFYEQYF.

This clonotype was recorded many times. The rearrangement uses TRBV24-1 and TRBJ1-5; TRBD1 matches at 7 bases. The junction had 8 bases not matched to a gene; V was cut back by 3 bases and J by 4 bases. The CDR3 sequence is 16 residues long. CDR1 and CDR2 from the germline V gene are KGHDR and SFDVKD. The CDR3: CATSDPTRGPNQPQHF. Here the CDR3 DNA reads TGTGCCACCAGTGATCCTACGAGGGGGCCAAATCAGCCCCAGCATTTT.

About this clonotype: A much larger clone differs by one base, so this may be a read error. V gene TRBV6-5 combines with J gene TRBJ1-2; D is undetermined. Germline assignment: CDR1 MNHEY and CDR2 SVGAGI. The CDR3 runs to 12 residues. This CDR3 reads CASSRTPYGFTF. Here the CDR3 DNA reads TGTGCCAGCAGTCGTACTCCCTATGGCTTCACCTTC.

In this sample, this clonotype turned up many times. The chain employs TRBV12-3 or TRBV12-4 and TRBJ2-7; D might be TRBD1 or TRBD2, each matching 5 bases. V was pared by 2 bases and J by 6 bases, with 14 bases between. This CDR3 contains 14 residues. The chain's CDR3 is CASSLFGGSGEQYF. The CDR3 bases are TGTGCCAGCAGTTTATTTGGGGGTTCGGGCGAGCAGTACTTC.

This clonotype was seen ten or more times. CDR3 sequence reads: CSASQQGSSSFF. CDR3 sequence (DNA): TGCAGTGCTAGTCAACAGGGGTCCTCGTCTTTCTTT. The V call is TRBV20-1, the J call TRBJ1-1, with 7 bases identical to TRBD1. The CDR3 sequence is 12 residues long. Germline V lookup: CDR1 DFQATT, CDR2 SNEGSKA (reference sequence). The J segment lost 12 bases and the V segment lost 3 bases, leaving 10 bases of the junction unmatched.

The sample holds a few counts of this clonotype. The chain recombines TRBV20-1 with TRBJ2-1, with 11 nucleotides matching TRBD2. The CDR3 runs 14 residues. From germline, CDR1 is DFQATT and CDR2 SNEGSKA (reference sequence). The V gene end was trimmed by 7 bases and the J gene end by 3 bases; junction bases not matched to a gene: 5. CDR3 in amino acids: CSVPTSGIYNEQFF. CDR3 nucleotide sequence: TGCAGTGTACCGACTAGCGGGATCTACAATGAGCAGTTCTTC.

This clonotype showed up just a few times. This chain links TRBV18 with TRBJ2-7; 8 nucleotides align to TRBD1. V was clipped by 3 bases and J by 7 bases; unmatched bases: 5. Germline values: CDR1 KGHSH, CDR2 LQKENI. This CDR3 spans 13 amino acids. The CDR3 nucleotides are TGTGCCAGCTCACCGGACAGGGTACGAGAGCAGTACTTC. This gives the protein CASSPDRVREQYF. Drawing the rest from reference TRBV18 and TRBJ2-7, the complete variable domain is NAGVMQNPRHLVRRRGQEARLRCSPMKGHSHVYWYRQLPEEGLKFMVYLQKENIIDESGMPKERFSAEFPKEGPSILRIQQVVRGDSAAYFCASSPDRVREQYFGPGTRLTVT.

This clonotype has a count of ten or more. The conserved phenylalanine or tryptophan normally closing the CDR3 is absent here, so this likely arose from a read error. The chain carries TRBV4-3 and TRBJ2-7, with TRBD2 matching 8 bases. Germline CDR1 LGHNA, CDR2 YSLEER. CDR3 length equals 16 residues. J gave up 0 bases and V 0 bases, and 4 bases lay outside the gene matches. This chain's CDR3 is CASSQDTTSVSYEQYL. The CDR3 coding sequence is TGCGCCAGCAGCCAAGATACGACTAGCGTCTCCTACGAGCAGTACCTC.

The sample holds many counts of this clonotype. This chain links TRBV10-3 with TRBJ1-6; D is perhaps TRBD1 (5 bases). The CDR3 runs 14 residues. In germline, CDR1 is ENHRY, CDR2 SYGVKD. V shed 5 bases and J shed 10 bases, with 15 bases lying between them. The CDR3 protein is CAISTTSGDSPLHF. The CDR3 nucleotides read TGTGCCATCAGTACGACGTCGGGGGACTCACCCCTCCACTTT.

This clonotype has at least ten counts. The chain joins TRBV6-1 to TRBJ2-5; 7 nucleotides agree with TRBD1. Germline V lookup: CDR1 MNHNS, CDR2 SASEGT. The CDR3 is 13 residues long. The ends lost 6 bases at V and 2 bases at J; junction bases unmatched: 3. The CDR3 region has the DNA TGTGCCAGCAGCGACAGGGTACAAGAGACCCAGTACTTC. The encoded protein is CASSDRVQETQYF.

Many counts were recorded for this clonotype. V usage is TRBV20-1 and J usage is TRBJ2-7; 11 bases agree with TRBD1. Germline-derived CDR1 and CDR2 are DFQATT and SNEGSKA (reference sequence). The CDR3 has 15 amino acids. V lost 6 bases to trimming and J lost 2 bases; unmatched junction nucleotides: 9. Here the CDR3 DNA reads TGCAGTGCAACTCCATTGGGACAGGGGGCCTACGAGCAGTACTTC. Protein: CSATPLGQGAYEQYF.

This clonotype was observed at least ten times. The chain links TRBV3-1 to TRBJ1-1; D remains ambiguous. The V end lost 2 bases, the J end lost 3 bases, and 10 bases lay between the germline ends. The CDR3 extends over 14 amino acids. Germline CDR1 and CDR2: LGHDT and YNNKEL (reference sequence). CDR3: CASSQRGRYTEAFF. The CDR3 DNA reads TGTGCCAGCAGCCAAAGAGGGAGGTACACTGAAGCTTTCTTT.

This clonotype was picked up many times. The V gene is TRBV19, the J gene TRBJ2-5, with D uncertain. Germline V gene data show CDR1 as LNHDA and CDR2 as SQIVND (reference sequence). Trimming left V 3 bases short and J 5 bases short, with 10 bases between. The CDR3 has 13 residues. The CDR3: CASSMSFAETQYF. For the CDR3, the DNA is TGTGCCAGTAGTATGTCCTTTGCTGAGACCCAGTACTTC.

About this clonotype itself: This clone may be a read error of a much larger clone one base away. Since no conserved phenylalanine or tryptophan closes the CDR3, a read error is the likely cause. The rearrangement uses TRBV7-8 and TRBJ1-1, with D perhaps matching TRBD1 (6 bases). The CDR3 extends over 16 amino acids. Trimming pared 1 base from V and 1 base from J, leaving 13 bases between. Per the germline V gene, CDR1 is SGHVS and CDR2 is FQNEAQ. CDR3 sequence: CASSLELGAENTEAFS. CDR3 DNA: TGTGCCAGCAGCTTAGAGTTGGGGGCAGAGAACACTGAAGCTTTCTCT.

As for this clonotype: The germline gene is not matched at one end of the junction; a read error may be the cause. The chain employs TRBV9 and TRBJ2-7; possibly TRBD2 for D (5 bases). Germline V lookup: CDR1 SGDLS, CDR2 YYNGEE. CDR3 length equals 16 residues. As DNA, the CDR3 is TGTGCCAGCAGCACCCGGCCGCTAGCAAGTTTCTACGAGCTGTACTTC. Translation gives CASSTRPLASFYELYF.

The count of this clonotype is one. The chain is built from TRBV6-5 and TRBJ1-1; the D is unclear. There are 15 residues in the CDR3. V lost 0 bases, J lost 4 bases, and 12 bases lay in between. The V gene's germline CDR1 is MNHEY and CDR2 SVGAGI. CDR3 loop: CASSYSYSEGTEAFF. CDR3 bases: TGTGCCAGCAGTTACTCGTACTCTGAGGGCACTGAAGCTTTCTTT.

Remarks on this clonotype: This may stem from a read error, because a much larger clone lies one nucleotide away. V usage is TRBV7-2 and J usage is TRBJ2-7; TRBD2 aligns across 10 bases. The germline CDR1 and CDR2 sequences are SGHTA and FQGNSA. The CDR3 is 15 residues long. Trimming took 2 bases from V and 3 from J; bases not matched to a gene: 4. The CDR3 DNA follows: TGTACCAGCAGCTTAACGCTAGCGGGAGACTACGAGCAGTACTTC. It codes for CTSSLTLAGDYEQYF.

At least ten counts were recorded for this clonotype. The V gene is TRBV7-6, the J gene TRBJ2-5; 11 bases fit TRBD2. There are 15 residues in the CDR3. Germline values: CDR1 SGHVS, CDR2 FNYEAQ. V shed 1 base and J 4 bases; nucleotides not matched to a gene: 2. The CDR3 is CASSLVAGGLETQYF. CDR3 sequence (DNA): TGTGCCAGCAGCTTAGTAGCGGGAGGGCTAGAGACCCAGTACTTC.

This clonotype was seen ten or more times. CDR3: CASRGRAGNEQYF. CDR3 coding DNA: TGTGCCAGCCGCGGGAGGGCCGGAAACGAGCAGTACTTC. V and J are TRBV19 and TRBJ2-7, with TRBD2 matching 9 bases. In germline, CDR1 is LNHDA, CDR2 SQIVND (reference sequence). The CDR3 is 13 amino acids. The V segment lost 9 bases and the J segment 5 bases; nucleotides outside the gene matches: 8.

This clonotype was counted ten times or more. The V call is TRBV4-2, the J call TRBJ2-7; no clear D. V was clipped by 9 bases and J by 3 bases, with 18 bases between them. CDR1 is LGHNA and CDR2 is YNFKEQ in the germline V gene. The CDR3 extends over 14 amino acids. CDR3 sequence: CASQGPGPNYEQYF. Here the CDR3 DNA reads TGTGCCAGTCAAGGACCGGGCCCTAACTACGAGCAGTACTTC.

In its sample, this clonotype was seen many times. V usage is TRBV7-2 and J usage is TRBJ2-5; D perhaps matches TRBD1 (6 bases). V was cut by 5 bases and J by 4 bases, with 17 bases left in between. Germline CDR1 and CDR2: SGHTA and FQGNSA. This CDR3 contains 15 residues. The DNA for the CDR3 is TGTGCCAGCAGCGCCCAGAATACAGGGTTAGAGACCCAGTACTTC. Its translation is CASSAQNTGLETQYF.